This T cell receptor beta chain was recorded in a study of T cells in localized non-small cell lung cancer. Study conclusions and caveats: Greater blood T cell density accompanied longer overall survival. Appearance in adjacent lung was seen for a median around 60 of the top 100 tumor clones. Tumor showed lower T cell clonality than uninvolved adjacent lung, where it was highest. Heterogeneity remains possible, as sequencing covered one tumor region only.

On this clone: Antigen specificity is unknown.

Repertoires were generated with immunoSEQ multiplex PCR, while TCRdb's copy carries only in-frame clones and drops some. The sample lists 35,000 to 50,000 clones; around 75% were seen once. The CDR3 is made up of 17 amino acids. V shed 4 bases and J 0 bases; nucleotides not matched to a gene: 12. Germline CDR1 reads SQVTM; CDR2 reads ANQGSEA. This specimen was PBMCs, taken before any cancer treatment. This sequence joins TRBV29-1 and TRBJ2-1, with 7 bases identical to TRBD1. This TCR derives from a woman aged 40 to 75 with stage II squamous cell lung carcinoma. In DNA form, the CDR3 reads TGCAGCGTTGTAAGTAACAGGGGCCAAAGCTCCTACAATGAGCAGTTCTTC. Protein product: CSVVSNRGQSSYNEQFF.